Below, 18 T cell receptor beta chains from the same sample are listed, as sequenced in a study of blood T cell repertoires in COVID-19. Assay: immunoSEQ multiplex PCR; the TCRdb copy retains only in-frame clones and omits some. The profile shows around 130,000 clones, around 86% of them singletons. Sample: peripheral blood. These receptors came from a man aged 35-49 years with active or convalescent COVID-19.

This clone was counted between two and nine times. This chain joins TRBV29-1 and TRBJ1-2; 7 nucleotides match TRBD1. CDR3 length: 13 amino acids. The V gene's germline CDR1 is SQVTM and CDR2 ANQGSEA. V shed 4 bases, J shed 3 bases, and the junction held 5 bases outside the gene matches. The CDR3 here is CSVGSRGDYGYTF. DNA of the CDR3: TGCAGCGTTGGTAGCAGGGGGGACTATGGCTACACCTTC.

The chain uses TRBV7-9 and TRBJ1-6; D gene unclear. The V gene lost 5 bases and the J gene lost 7 bases, with 12 bases spanning the gap. This CDR3 comprises 14 residues. Germline-derived CDR1 and CDR2 are SEHNR and FQNEAQ (reference sequence). CDR3 bases: TGTGCCAGCAGCGCGGGTCTAGGGAATTCACCCCTCCACTTT. Translation: CASSAGLGNSPLHF.

The chain is built from TRBV19 and TRBJ2-6; D ambiguous. V was clipped by 5 bases and J by 0 bases, with 8 bases between them. Germline V gene lookup returns CDR1 LNHDA and CDR2 SQIVND (reference sequence). The CDR3 is made up of 15 amino acids. The CDR3 is CASSLRSSGANVLTF. The DNA of the CDR3 is TGTGCCAGTAGTTTGAGGTCCTCTGGGGCCAACGTCCTGACTTTC. Based on the CDR3 plus reference TRBV19 and TRBJ2-6, the full variable domain is DGGITQSPKYLFRKEGQNVTLSCEQNLNHDAMYWYRQDPGQGLRLIYYSQIVNDFQKGDIAEGYSVSREKKESFPLTVTSAQKNPTAFYLCASSLRSSGANVLTFGAGSRLTVL.

This clone was counted a few times. The rearrangement joins TRBV7-2 to TRBJ1-1, with 9 bases aligning to TRBD1. Trimming at V came to 1 base and at J to 7 bases, leaving 4 bases not matched to a gene. This CDR3 comprises 14 residues. Germline V gene lookup returns CDR1 SGHTA and CDR2 FQGNSA. The CDR3 bases are TGTGCCAGCAGCTTAGAACAGGGGGCGGGTGAAGCTTTCTTT. It is translated as CASSLEQGAGEAFF. The complete variable domain, with remaining parts taken from reference TRBV7-2 and TRBJ1-1, reads GAGVSQSPSNKVTEKGKDVELRCDPISGHTALYWYRQSLGQGLEFLIYFQGNSAPDKSGLPSDRFSAERTGGSVSTLTIQRTQQEDSAVYLCASSLEQGAGEAFFGQGTRLTVV.

This clone was seen at least ten times. This CDR3 is CASSLKQGQEQYF. The CDR3 DNA reads TGTGCCAGCAGCTTAAAACAGGGGCAAGAGCAGTACTTC. The V call is TRBV7-3, the J call TRBJ2-7; 7 nucleotides agree with TRBD1. Germline V gene data show CDR1 as SGHTA and CDR2 as FQGTGA. Losses at the gene ends were 1 base for V and 7 bases for J; bases not matched to a gene: 4. There are 13 residues in the CDR3.

This CDR3 reads CASSLQRGGAYEQYF. CDR3 DNA: TGTGCCAGCAGCCTCCAGCGGGGGGGGGCCTACGAGCAGTACTTC. V gene TRBV7-2 combines with J gene TRBJ2-7, with 10 positions matching TRBD2. Germline loops: CDR1 SGHTA, CDR2 FQGNSA. The J segment lost 2 bases and the V segment lost 5 bases, leaving 6 bases of the junction unmatched. The length of the CDR3 is 15 residues.

The V and J genes are TRBV5-1 and TRBJ2-7, with a weak D call TRBD1 (6 bases). V was shortened by 0 bases and J by 9 bases, with 10 bases between the two germline ends. The CDR3 loop spans 12 amino acids. Germline V gene sequence: CDR1 SGHRS, CDR2 YFSETQ. CDR3 region: CASSLDRVPQYF. In DNA form, the CDR3 reads TGCGCCAGCAGCTTGGACAGGGTGCCGCAGTACTTC. The full variable domain, in which reference TRBV5-1 and TRBJ2-7 provide the parts outside the CDR3, is KAGVTQTPRYLIKTRGQQVTLSCSPISGHRSVSWYQQTPGQGLQFLFEYFSETQRNKGNFPGRFSGRQFSNSRSEMNVSTLELGDSALYLCASSLDRVPQYFGPGTRLTVT.

The V gene is TRBV27, the J gene TRBJ1-2; TRBD1 aligns across 9 bases. CDR1 and CDR2 from the germline V gene are MNHEY and SMNVEV (reference sequence). The CDR3 spans 14 residues. Trimming at V came to 6 bases and at J to 3 bases, leaving 5 bases not matched to a gene. The CDR3 coding sequence is TGTGCCAGCAGGCTGACAGGGGGAGACTATGGCTACACCTTC. It codes for CASRLTGGDYGYTF.

This chain uses TRBV6-1 with TRBJ2-3; 11 bases are a match to TRBD2. This CDR3 is built from 15 residues. The germline V gene encodes CDR1 MNHNS and CDR2 SASEGT. V trimming: 10 bases; J trimming: 6 bases; junction bases outside the gene matches: 12. CDR3 protein: CATTPSGGSGDTQYF. The CDR3 DNA reads TGTGCCACCACCCCTAGCGGGGGGTCCGGGGATACGCAGTATTTT.

In regard to this clone: This same CDR3 is encoded by further DNA sequences in the sample. The chain is built from TRBV5-6 and TRBJ1-2; D gene uncertain. CDR3 length: 12 amino acids. V gave up 2 bases and J gave up 3 bases, with 5 bases separating them. CDR1 is SGHDT and CDR2 is YYEEEE in the germline V gene. CDR3 sequence: CASSLTDYGYTF. In nucleotides, the CDR3 is TGTGCCAGCAGCTTAACGGACTATGGCTACACCTTC.

V usage is TRBV7-6 and J usage is TRBJ2-2; the match to TRBD2 covers 7 bases. This CDR3 has 15 residues. Germline lookup yields CDR1 SGHVS and CDR2 FNYEAQ. V dropped 6 bases and J dropped 4; count of bases not matched to a gene: 8. The CDR3 region has the DNA TGTGCCAGCAGTTATACTAGCGTCGGCACCGGGGAGCTGTTTTTT. Protein: CASSYTSVGTGELFF.

The V and J genes are TRBV5-5 and TRBJ2-7; D ambiguous. The germline gives CDR1 SGHKS, CDR2 YYEKEE (reference sequence). The CDR3 covers 11 residues. Deletions cut 4 bases from V and 1 base from J, with 3 bases between. CDR3 loop: CASSQSYEQYF. DNA of the CDR3: TGTGCCAGCAGCCAATCCTACGAGCAGTACTTC. The full variable domain, rest sourced from reference TRBV5-5 and TRBJ2-7, is DAGVTQSPTHLIKTRGQQVTLRCSPISGHKSVSWYQQVLGQGPQFIFQYYEKEERGRGNFPDRFSARQFPNYSSELNVNALLLGDSALYLCASSQSYEQYFGPGTRLTVT.

DNA of the CDR3: TGTGCCATCAGTGACAGTGAAAACATTCAGTACTTC. Residues: CAISDSENIQYF. The rearrangement joins TRBV10-3 to TRBJ2-4; D is unclear. The V gene's germline CDR1 is ENHRY and CDR2 SYGVKD. The CDR3 spans 12 residues. Deletions cut 3 bases from V and 5 bases from J, with 5 bases between.

J is TRBJ2-4 and V is TRBV6-2 or TRBV6-3, with D perhaps TRBD1 (6 bases). V was trimmed by 2 bases and J by 0 bases, leaving 8 bases between them. Germline CDR1 is MNHEY and CDR2 is SVGEGT. This CDR3 has 15 amino acids. CDR3 sequence: CASSYPGEAKNIQYF. The DNA of the CDR3 is TGTGCCAGCAGTTACCCAGGGGAAGCCAAAAACATTCAGTACTTC.

The rearrangement joins TRBV2 to TRBJ1-2; 9 positions agree with TRBD1. CDR3 length equals 15 residues. The germline gives CDR1 SNHLY, CDR2 FYNNEI. Unmatched junction bases numbered 11, after V lost 7 bases and J lost 5 bases. CDR3 in amino acids: CASKVGQGREYGYTF. The CDR3 DNA reads as TGTGCCAGCAAGGTTGGACAGGGGCGCGAGTATGGCTACACCTTC.

The chain joins TRBV19 to TRBJ1-6; 10 nucleotides align to TRBD1. Unmatched junction bases numbered 8, after V lost 0 bases and J lost 0 bases. The CDR3 length is 20 residues. Germline CDR1 is LNHDA and CDR2 is SQIVND (reference sequence). CDR3 nucleotides: TGTGCCAGTAGTATAGATTCTCCGGACAGGGGGAGCTCCTATAATTCACCCCTCCACTTT. It is translated as CASSIDSPDRGSSYNSPLHF.

The rearrangement joins TRBV7-2 to TRBJ2-2; TRBD2 might be the D (5 bases). V shed 10 bases and J shed 2 bases, with 14 bases lying between them. Per germline, CDR1 SGHTA and CDR2 FQGNSA. There are 14 residues in the CDR3. In DNA form, the CDR3 reads TGTGCCATTCCGCGCAGACTAAACACCGGGGAGCTGTTTTTT. Residues: CAIPRRLNTGELFF.

V is TRBV2 and J is TRBJ1-2, with D perhaps TRBD1 (5 bases). Trimming cost V 1 base and J 8 bases, with 11 bases left between them. CDR1 SNHLY and CDR2 FYNNEI come from the germline V gene. CDR3 length: 13 amino acids. The CDR3 protein is CASSEVLGEGYTF. In DNA form, the CDR3 reads TGTGCCAGCAGTGAAGTTTTAGGGGAAGGCTACACCTTC.